These T cell receptor beta chains were read from a single sample in a study of Graves' ophthalmopathy and Graves' hyperthyroidism. Using its own MiXCR run on the multiplex PCR reads, TCRdb lists one record per CDR3 protein. Among under 800,000 distinct CDR3 sequences, 22% were seen once, and the ten largest hold more than 5.5%. The sample comprised peripheral blood. These receptors all come from a woman between 18 and 29 years old with stable Graves' hyperthyroidism. Some clones in this sample may be carry-over from other donors' samples. Both conserved end residues are part of each CDR3. The D gene is left open where the match is weak. Size is omitted from some rows. Given values are once, few, many or a class for expanded clones.

d_call	j_call	clone_size	v_call	cdr3_aa	cdr3_nt
TRBD1	TRBJ2-7	many	TRBV20-1	CSARGTGGPYEQYF	TGCAGTGCTCGCGGGACAGGGGGGCCCTACGAGCAGTACTTC
TRBD2	TRBJ2-5	.	TRBV4-2	CASSLHSGNQETQYF	TGTGCCAGCAGCCTTCATAGCGGGAACCAAGAGACCCAGTACTTC
.	TRBJ1-6	many	TRBV30	CAWISPESYNSPLHF	TGTGCCTGGATATCTCCGGAGTCCTATAATTCACCCCTCCACTTT
.	TRBJ1-6	many	TRBV30	CAWMRSYNSPLHF	TGTGCCTGGATGCGATCCTATAATTCACCCCTCCACTTT
.	TRBJ2-5	few	TRBV11-2	CASSLVRATQYF	TGTGCCAGCAGCTTAGTTCGGGCTACCCAGTACTTC
.	TRBJ1-1	many	TRBV5-1	CASHYDGGRQNYNTEAFF	TGCGCCAGTCATTACGACGGGGGGAGGCAGAACTACAACACTGAAGCTTTCTTT
.	TRBJ1-2	many	TRBV28	CASRTAPNYGYTF	TGTGCCAGCCGGACAGCCCCAAACTATGGCTACACCTTC
.	TRBJ2-7	many	TRBV7-9	CASTHGSSYEQYF	TGTGCCAGCACCCACGGGAGCTCCTACGAGCAGTACTTC
.	TRBJ1-6	many	TRBV6-1	CASSDYTGPSGSPLHF	TGTGCCAGCAGTGATTACACAGGCCCTTCGGGTTCACCCCTCCACTTT
TRBD1	TRBJ2-1	.	TRBV20-1	CSATLGTGDYNEQFF	TGCAGTGCCACCCTAGGGACAGGGGACTACAATGAGCAGTTCTTC
.	TRBJ2-6	many	TRBV12-3/TRBV12-4	CASSSVSGANVLTF	TGTGCCAGCAGTTCAGTCTCTGGGGCCAACGTCCTGACTTTC
.	TRBJ1-2	few	TRBV20-1	CSALGAPEPYGYTF	TGCAGTGCCCTTGGGGCCCCCGAACCCTATGGCTACACCTTC
TRBD1	TRBJ2-5	.	TRBV7-3	CASSRHYDRGETQYF	TGTGCCAGCAGCCGCCACTATGACAGGGGGGAGACCCAGTACTTC
.	TRBJ1-2	.	TRBV5-8	CASSSFTGITF	TGTGCCAGCAGTTCCTTCACAGGGATCACCTTC
.	TRBJ1-6	many	TRBV6-5	CASSYSVGRDPYNSPLHF	TGTGCCAGCAGTTACTCGGTTGGTCGGGACCCTTATAATTCACCCCTCCACTTT
TRBD1	TRBJ1-2	.	TRBV6-1	CASDEDREDGYTF	TGTGCCAGCGATGAGGACAGGGAGGATGGCTACACCTTC
.	TRBJ2-7	many	TRBV7-8	CASSHISDEQYF	TGTGCCAGCAGCCACATCTCGGACGAGCAGTACTTC
.	TRBJ2-7	.	TRBV7-2	CASSPPAISEQYF	TGTGCCAGCAGCCCCCCAGCGATTAGCGAGCAGTACTTC
TRBD1	TRBJ1-5	many	TRBV28	CASSFWDRHFSNQPQHF	TGTGCCAGCAGTTTCTGGGACAGGCACTTTAGCAATCAGCCCCAGCATTTT
.	TRBJ2-7	.	TRBV7-9	CATDTGTHSYEQYF	TGTGCCACCGATACCGGGACCCACTCCTACGAGCAGTACTTC
TRBD1	TRBJ1-2	many	TRBV12-3/TRBV12-4	CAISRGQGSWYGYTF	TGTGCCATCAGTCGTGGACAGGGGTCGTGGTATGGCTACACCTTC
.	TRBJ1-1	many	TRBV6-5	CASFGPLNTEAFF	TGTGCCAGCTTCGGGCCGCTGAACACTGAAGCTTTCTTT
.	TRBJ1-5	many	TRBV19	CASSSSFLNQPQHF	TGTGCCAGTAGTTCCAGCTTTCTCAATCAGCCCCAGCATTTT
TRBD1	TRBJ1-1	.	TRBV27	CASRGDSRPNAEAFF	TGTGCCAGCAGGGGGGACAGTCGGCCCAACGCTGAAGCTTTCTTT
TRBD2	TRBJ2-5	few	TRBV12-3/TRBV12-4	CASSSGLVRETQYF	TGTGCCAGCAGTTCGGGACTAGTGAGGGAGACCCAGTACTTC
.	TRBJ1-1	many	TRBV12-3/TRBV12-4	CASSFEDMGSTEAFF	TGTGCCAGCAGTTTTGAGGATATGGGGAGCACTGAAGCTTTCTTT
.	TRBJ2-7	.	TRBV28	CASSLSTAESYEQYF	TGTGCCAGCAGTTTATCGACAGCCGAGTCCTACGAGCAGTACTTC
TRBD1	TRBJ2-7	many	TRBV11-2	CASSLTDRGLYEQYF	TGTGCCAGCAGCCTGACGGACAGGGGGCTCTACGAGCAGTACTTC
.	TRBJ1-1	many	TRBV7-9	CASSLVGPMNTEAFF	TGTGCCAGCAGCTTAGTAGGACCGATGAACACTGAAGCTTTCTTT
.	TRBJ2-3	few	TRBV20-1	CSARSSGVQGTTDTQYF	TGCAGTGCTAGATCGTCCGGGGTACAGGGTACTACAGATACGCAGTATTTT
.	TRBJ1-1	many	TRBV6-5	CASSYLTGLEAFF	TGTGCCAGCAGTTACTTGACAGGACTTGAAGCTTTCTTT
.	TRBJ1-6	many	TRBV18	CASSPGHNSPLHF	TGTGCCAGCTCACCAGGCCATAATTCACCCCTCCACTTT
.	TRBJ2-5	.	TRBV7-2	CATQGQRDQETQYF	TGTGCCACTCAGGGCCAGCGGGACCAAGAGACCCAGTACTTC
TRBD1	TRBJ2-5	many	TRBV27	CASSPGQGWGETQYF	TGTGCCAGCAGTCCGGGACAGGGATGGGGAGAGACCCAGTACTTC
.	TRBJ2-2	few	TRBV12-3/TRBV12-4	CASSPDATGELFF	TGTGCCAGCAGCCCTGACGCTACCGGGGAGCTGTTTTTT
TRBD1	TRBJ2-7	many	TRBV15	CATSPGTGGYEQYF	TGTGCCACCAGCCCCGGGACAGGGGGGTACGAGCAGTACTTC
.	TRBJ1-1	.	TRBV5-6	CASSLLTGTITEAFF	TGTGCCAGCAGCCTACTGACAGGAACCATCACTGAAGCTTTCTTT